Shown below are 12 T cell receptor beta chains from a single sample sequenced in a study of cytomegalovirus exposure and HLA in healthy donors. The PCR employed 60 Vbeta primers together with 13 Jbeta primers. The protocol was immunoSEQ multiplex PCR, while the TCRdb copy is restricted to in-frame clones and leaves out a portion. Of about 170,000 clones detected, approximately 88% appear once; the ten largest clones hold more than 1%. The sequenced material came from PBMCs. The source is a boy aged 2 to 10 in good health and CMV-seronegative.

As concerns this clone: Within the sample, other DNA sequences also encode this same CDR3. The rearrangement links TRBV6-1 to TRBJ1-4; TRBD1 is a possible D gene (5 bases). V gave up 1 base and J gave up 6 bases, with 18 bases separating them. This CDR3 region has 17 residues. The germline CDR1 and CDR2 sequences are MNHNS and SASEGT. The CDR3 region is CASSEVLVQATDEKLFF. CDR3 bases: TGTGCCAGCAGTGAAGTTCTGGTACAGGCCACAGATGAAAAACTGTTTTTT.

The chain carries TRBV13 and TRBJ1-1; perhaps TRBD1 as D (6 bases). The CDR3 consists of 14 residues. Per the germline V gene, CDR1 is PRHDT and CDR2 is FYEKMQ (reference sequence). Trimming took off 5 bases at V and 0 bases at J, with 10 bases between the two ends. The CDR3 coding sequence is TGTGCCAGCAGCCCACAGGGTATGAACACTGAAGCTTTCTTT. This sequence encodes CASSPQGMNTEAFF.

The CDR3 DNA follows: TGTGCCAGCAGTTACCCCAAGAGCTCCTACAATGAGCAGTTCTTC. Translation gives CASSYPKSSYNEQFF. The genes are TRBV6-6 and TRBJ2-1; no definite D call. Germline V gene sequence: CDR1 MNHNY, CDR2 SVGAGI (reference sequence). This CDR3 spans 15 amino acids. V lost 2 bases to trimming and J lost 0 bases, with 8 bases between them.

The chain uses TRBV7-6 and TRBJ2-7; 7 bases are a match to TRBD1. The length of the CDR3 is 14 residues. The ends lost 5 bases at V and 5 bases at J; junction bases unmatched: 9. From germline, CDR1 is SGHVS and CDR2 FNYEAQ. This CDR3 reads CASSPIQGNNEQYF. CDR3 coding DNA: TGTGCCAGCAGCCCCATACAGGGGAACAACGAGCAGTACTTC.

This chain uses TRBV5-4 with TRBJ1-4; D may be TRBD1 (5 bases). Trimming cost V 8 bases and J 7 bases, with 18 bases left between them. CDR1 is SGHNT and CDR2 is YYREEE in the germline V gene (reference sequence). CDR3 length: 14 amino acids. The CDR3 loop is CASTRWGEGEKLFF. The DNA for the CDR3 is TGTGCCAGTACGCGGTGGGGGGAAGGTGAAAAACTGTTTTTT.

The chain links TRBV4-3 to TRBJ2-7; D is uncertain. The CDR3 spans 15 residues. V was clipped by 0 bases and J by 1 base, with 10 bases between them. The germline CDR1 and CDR2 sequences are LGHNA and YSLEER. This CDR3 reads CASSQEESQSYEQYF. CDR3 nucleotides: TGCGCCAGCAGCCAAGAGGAGTCACAATCCTACGAGCAGTACTTC.

This clone appeared a single time. The chain couples TRBV7-2 to TRBJ2-5, with D tentatively TRBD1 (6 bases). Germline V gives CDR1 SGHTA, CDR2 FQGNSA. The CDR3 consists of 15 residues. The V gene lost 1 base and the J gene lost 1 base, with 10 bases spanning the gap. CDR3 amino acids: CASSLEAGVQETQYF. As DNA, the CDR3 is TGTGCCAGCAGCTTAGAGGCAGGGGTCCAAGAGACCCAGTACTTC.

The chain joins TRBV29-1 to TRBJ2-1, with unresolved D. In germline, CDR1 is SQVTM, CDR2 ANQGSEA. The CDR3 runs to 9 residues. V lost 4 bases, J lost 8 bases, and 3 bases lay in between. The CDR3 reads CSVGDEQFF. In DNA form, the CDR3 reads TGCAGCGTTGGCGATGAGCAGTTCTTC.

The gene calls are TRBV7-9 and TRBJ2-1; D gene uncertain. V was pared by 6 bases and J by 7 bases, with 4 bases between. CDR3 length: 10 residues. From germline, CDR1 is SEHNR and CDR2 FQNEAQ (reference sequence). The CDR3 DNA follows: TGTGCCAGCAGTTATAATGAGCAGTTCTTC. Translated, it gives CASSYNEQFF.

This chain uses TRBV10-1 with TRBJ2-7; D uncertain. Germline CDR1 reads WNHNN; CDR2 reads SYGVQD (reference sequence). This CDR3 is built from 14 residues. The germline V and J ends were trimmed by 10 bases and 1 base, with 17 bases remaining between them. CDR3: CANPPRQTSYEQYF. The CDR3 DNA reads TGCGCCAACCCCCCCCGGCAGACATCCTACGAGCAGTACTTC.

V gene TRBV11-2 combines with J gene TRBJ2-1; TRBD2 aligns across 7 bases. CDR3 length: 16 residues. The trim removed 7 bases at V and 3 bases at J, leaving 12 bases unmatched. Germline V CDR1 and CDR2: SGHAT, FQNNGV. CDR3 coding DNA: TGTGCCAGCAAACCGGAGGGCGGGAGAAACTACAATGAGCAGTTCTTC. Protein sequence: CASKPEGGRNYNEQFF.

The V gene is TRBV2, the J gene TRBJ2-7; tentatively, D is TRBD1 (6 bases). This CDR3 contains 13 residues. V gave up 7 bases and J gave up 5 bases, with 15 bases separating them. Germline CDR1 and CDR2: SNHLY and FYNNEI. The CDR3, as DNA: TGTGCCAGCACCTATTGGAAGGGGGACGAGCAGTACGTC. Its protein product is CASTYWKGDEQYV.